This T cell receptor (beta chain) was documented in a study of T cell clones after liver transplantation. As for the study in general: TCRbeta sequencing after a pre-transplant mixed lymphocyte reaction identified graft-donor-reactive clones, later tracked in post-transplant blood. Overall study findings and caveats: Low donor cell numbers restricted donor-reactive repertoire measurement in two subjects.

Sorting of unstimulated PBMCs yielded separate CD3+CD4+ and CD3+CD8+ fractions. Sequenced by immunoSEQ multiplex PCR; TCRdb stores in-frame clones only, minus some. The sample has more than 45,000 clones; less than 85% are singletons. The V end lost 8 bases, the J end lost 4 bases, and 15 bases lay between the germline ends. Germline V CDR1 and CDR2: MNHNS, SASEGT. This CDR3 comprises 15 residues. To note about this clone: Its antigen is unknown.

This clonotype was obtained from a human patient who received a liver transplant. Some T cells may be provided by the graft donor. This chain connects TRBV6-1 to TRBJ2-6; D may be TRBD2 (7 bases). Here the sequenced sample was CD4+ T cells from blood, taken at the roughly 15-month timepoint. For the CDR3, the DNA is TGTGCCAGCCGCCCCCGGGGGGCAGGGGCCAACGTCCTGACTTTC. Encoded protein: CASRPRGAGANVLTF.